This T cell receptor beta chain was identified during a study of blood T cell repertoires in COVID-19. Sequenced by immunoSEQ multiplex PCR; TCRdb stores in-frame clones only, minus some. The data show roughly 67,000 clones, approximately 85% seen once. Germline V gives CDR1 LGHDT, CDR2 YNNKEL (reference sequence). V gave up 2 bases and J gave up 2 bases, with 8 bases separating them. CDR3 length equals 14 residues. Input material: peripheral blood. The receptor comes from a man in his fifties with acute or convalescent COVID-19. This chain connects TRBV3-1 (or the pseudogene TRBV3-2) to TRBJ2-3, with D possibly matching TRBD2 (5 bases). CDR3 DNA sequence: TGTGCCAGCAGCCAAACGCGGGCCACAGATACGCAGTATTTT. This gives the protein CASSQTRATDTQYF.